The rows below give T cell receptor beta chains drawn from one sample of a study of blood T cell repertoires in COVID-19. Some clones are missing from TCRdb's copy, which holds only in-frame ones; the method was immunoSEQ multiplex PCR. This sample has 60,000 to 75,000 clones, with roughly 93% found just once. The sequencing input was peripheral blood. The receptors were gathered from a human donor in a cohort sampled during active COVID-19. Both conserved end residues are trimmed from each CDR3. The D gene is left open where the match is weak. Only some rows state a clone size, as once, few, many or a class for expanded clones.

TRBV6-2/TRBV6-3	.	.	TRBJ2-7	ASSFPAFGTYSYEQY
TRBV28	TRBD1	few	TRBJ1-2	ASRYPGQLSGYT
TRBV3-1/TRBV3-2	.	.	TRBJ1-3	ASSQPGRRNTIY
TRBV10-3	TRBD1	.	TRBJ2-2	AISEMDRAQKTGELF
TRBV29-1	.	.	TRBJ2-7	SVERLPGNEQY
TRBV4-1	TRBD1	.	TRBJ2-1	ASSRRTGDYNEQF
TRBV11-1	.	once	TRBJ2-3	ASSHELSRDTQY
TRBV7-9	TRBD2	few	TRBJ2-1	ASRDYNNEQF
TRBV6-5	.	.	TRBJ1-5	ASSYSALQGNQPQH
TRBV5-1	TRBD2	.	TRBJ2-7	ASSLGVAGAYEQY
TRBV4-2	TRBD1	.	TRBJ2-1	ASSQSFQGVLNEQF
TRBV4-1	TRBD2	.	TRBJ2-7	ASSKPREA
TRBV7-9	.	once	TRBJ2-7	ASSRRVGYEQY
TRBV5-1	.	.	TRBJ2-6	ASSLAGSSGANVLT
TRBV9	TRBD1	.	TRBJ2-7	ASSVGQGPHEQY
TRBV5-8	TRBD1	.	TRBJ1-5	ASSKGDREGWNQPQH
TRBV5-4	.	.	TRBJ2-5	ASSFRYQETQY
TRBV5-5	.	.	TRBJ2-3	ASSALGSLTDTQY
TRBV28	.	few	TRBJ1-2	ASSPTWAVNYGYT
TRBV5-5	.	once	TRBJ1-6	ASSFSAAAYNSPLH
TRBV13	.	.	TRBJ2-3	ASSPGTGGLGLAGPAADTQY
TRBV3-1/TRBV3-2	.	.	TRBJ2-5	ASSQDLGGVETQY
TRBV7-2	TRBD2	.	TRBJ2-1	ASSLGTSGKTYNEQF
TRBV18	TRBD1	.	TRBJ2-2	ASSPRTGIGELF
TRBV11-2	.	.	TRBJ2-1	ASSLGTGWNEQF
TRBV6-5	.	.	TRBJ1-3	ASSYSARGGNTIY
TRBV4-1	.	.	TRBJ2-2	ASSQVGTTNTGELF
TRBV10-3	TRBD1	.	TRBJ1-5	AITGRTPGQVNSNQPQH